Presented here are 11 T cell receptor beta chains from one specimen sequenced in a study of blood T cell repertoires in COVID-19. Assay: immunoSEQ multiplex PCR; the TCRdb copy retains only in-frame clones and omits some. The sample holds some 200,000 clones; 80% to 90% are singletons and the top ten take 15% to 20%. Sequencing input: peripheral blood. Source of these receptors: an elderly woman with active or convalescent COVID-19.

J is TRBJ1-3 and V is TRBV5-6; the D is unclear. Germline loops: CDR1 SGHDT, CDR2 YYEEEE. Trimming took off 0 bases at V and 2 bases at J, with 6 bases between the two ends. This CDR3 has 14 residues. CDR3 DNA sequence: TGTGCCAGCAGCTTGGATTCAGCTGGAAACACCATATATTTT. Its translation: CASSLDSAGNTIYF.

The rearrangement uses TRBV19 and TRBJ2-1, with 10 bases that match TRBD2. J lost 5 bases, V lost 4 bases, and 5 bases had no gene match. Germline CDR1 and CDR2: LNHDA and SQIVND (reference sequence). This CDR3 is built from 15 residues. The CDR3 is CASSTWTSGNNEQFF. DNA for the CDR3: TGTGCCAGTAGTACCTGGACTAGCGGAAACAATGAGCAGTTCTTC.

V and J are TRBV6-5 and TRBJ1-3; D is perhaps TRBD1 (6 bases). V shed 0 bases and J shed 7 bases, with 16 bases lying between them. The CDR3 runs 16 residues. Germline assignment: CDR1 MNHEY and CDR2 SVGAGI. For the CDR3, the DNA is TGTGCCAGCAGTTACTCCTCCGGGACAACGGGCAACACCATATATTTT. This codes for CASSYSSGTTGNTIYF.

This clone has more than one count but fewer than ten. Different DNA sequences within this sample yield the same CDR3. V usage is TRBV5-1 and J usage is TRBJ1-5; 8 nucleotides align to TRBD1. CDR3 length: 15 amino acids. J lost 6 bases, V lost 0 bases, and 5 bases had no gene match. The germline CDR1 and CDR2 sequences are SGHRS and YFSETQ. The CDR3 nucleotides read TGCGCCAGCAGCTTGGGGCAGGGGGCGTCTCAGCCCCAGCATTTT. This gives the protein CASSLGQGASQPQHF.

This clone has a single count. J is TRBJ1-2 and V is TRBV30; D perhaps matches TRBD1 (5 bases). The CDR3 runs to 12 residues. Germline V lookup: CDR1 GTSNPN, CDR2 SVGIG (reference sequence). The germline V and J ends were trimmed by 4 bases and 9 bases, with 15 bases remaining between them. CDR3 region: CAWNKGKGRYTF. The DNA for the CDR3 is TGTGCCTGGAATAAGGGGAAGGGTCGCTACACCTTC.

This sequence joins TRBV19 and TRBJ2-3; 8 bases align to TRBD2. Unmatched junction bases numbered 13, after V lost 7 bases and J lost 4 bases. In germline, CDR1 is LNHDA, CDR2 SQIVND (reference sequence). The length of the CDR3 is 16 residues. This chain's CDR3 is CASTPGRLAISDTQYF. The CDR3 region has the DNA TGTGCCAGTACCCCTGGAAGACTAGCGATTTCAGATACGCAGTATTTT.

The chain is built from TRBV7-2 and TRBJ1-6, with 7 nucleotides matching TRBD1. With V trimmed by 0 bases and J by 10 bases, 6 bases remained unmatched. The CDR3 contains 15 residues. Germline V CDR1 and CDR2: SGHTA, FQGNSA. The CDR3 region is CASSLALTGNSPLHF. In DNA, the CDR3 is TGTGCCAGCAGCTTAGCGTTGACAGGGAACTCACCCCTCCACTTT. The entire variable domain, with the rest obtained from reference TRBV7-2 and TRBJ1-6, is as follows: GAGVSQSPSNKVTEKGKDVELRCDPISGHTALYWYRQSLGQGLEFLIYFQGNSAPDKSGLPSDRFSAERTGGSVSTLTIQRTQQEDSAVYLCASSLALTGNSPLHFGNGTRLTVT.

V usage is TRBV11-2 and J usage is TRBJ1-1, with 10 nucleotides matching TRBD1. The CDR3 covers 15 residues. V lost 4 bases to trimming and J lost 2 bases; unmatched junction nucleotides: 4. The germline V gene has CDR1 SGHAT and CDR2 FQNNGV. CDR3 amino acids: CASSSRTGGNTEAFF. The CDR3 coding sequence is TGTGCCAGCAGCTCGAGGACAGGGGGTAACACTGAAGCTTTCTTT.

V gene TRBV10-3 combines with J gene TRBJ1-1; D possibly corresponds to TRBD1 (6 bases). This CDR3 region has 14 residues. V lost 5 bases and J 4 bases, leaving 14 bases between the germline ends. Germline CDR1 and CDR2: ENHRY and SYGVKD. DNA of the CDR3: TGTGCCATCAGTCGGGACACGCGTGGCACTGAAGCTTTCTTT. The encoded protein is CAISRDTRGTEAFF.

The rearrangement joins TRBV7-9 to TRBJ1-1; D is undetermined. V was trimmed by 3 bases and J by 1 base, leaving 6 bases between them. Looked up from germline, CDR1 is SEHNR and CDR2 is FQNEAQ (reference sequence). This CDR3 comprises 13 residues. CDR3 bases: TGTGCCAGCAGCTTTGGCACGAACACTGAAGCTTTCTTT. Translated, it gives CASSFGTNTEAFF.

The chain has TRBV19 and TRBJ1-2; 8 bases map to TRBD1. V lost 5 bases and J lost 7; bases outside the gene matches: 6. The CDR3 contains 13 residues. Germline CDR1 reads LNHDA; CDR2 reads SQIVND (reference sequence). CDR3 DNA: TGTGCCAGTAGTCTACGGCAGGGGGCTGGCTACACCTTC. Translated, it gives CASSLRQGAGYTF.